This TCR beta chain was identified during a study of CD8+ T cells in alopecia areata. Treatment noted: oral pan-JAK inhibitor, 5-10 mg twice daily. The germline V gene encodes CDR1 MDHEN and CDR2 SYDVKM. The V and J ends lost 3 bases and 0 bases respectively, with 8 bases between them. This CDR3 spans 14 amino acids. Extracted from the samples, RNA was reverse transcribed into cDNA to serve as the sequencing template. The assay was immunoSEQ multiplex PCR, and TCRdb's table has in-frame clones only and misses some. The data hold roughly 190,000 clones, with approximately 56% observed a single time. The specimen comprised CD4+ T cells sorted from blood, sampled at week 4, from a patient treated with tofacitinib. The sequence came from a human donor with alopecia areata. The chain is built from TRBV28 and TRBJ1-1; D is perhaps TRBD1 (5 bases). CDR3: CASSLPGLNTEAFF. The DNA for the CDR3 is TGTGCCAGCAGTTTGCCAGGGCTGAACACTGAAGCTTTCTTT.